One and the same sample provided the 11 T cell receptor beta chains below, sequenced in a study of T cell repertoires in cytomegalovirus infection. TCRdb reprocessed the reads via MiXCR and lists one record per CDR3 protein. Among roughly 81,000 distinct CDR3 sequences listed, 3.7% were seen once. Specimen: PBMCs. The receptors derive from a human donor in good health (CMV status not recorded). Some clones in this sample may be carry-over from other donors' samples.

This clonotype was detected many times. The chain links TRBV7-8 to TRBJ1-1, with 9 bases identical to TRBD1. Germline CDR1 reads SGHVS; CDR2 reads FQNEAQ. The CDR3 sequence is 15 residues long. Trimming removed 5 bases from V and 6 bases from J; junction bases left unmatched: 10. CDR3 in amino acids: CASSLLGTGSSEAFF. The CDR3, as DNA: TGTGCCAGCAGCCTCCTTGGGACAGGGAGTTCTGAAGCTTTCTTT.

This clonotype was counted at least ten times. This chain connects TRBV2 to TRBJ2-6, with D unclear. The CDR3 sequence is 15 residues long. Trimming pared 5 bases from V and 2 bases from J, leaving 10 bases between. CDR1 is SNHLY, CDR2 FYNNEI, per germline. The CDR3 region is CASSLRVPGANVLTF. CDR3 nucleotides: TGTGCCAGCAGTCTACGAGTGCCTGGGGCCAACGTCCTGACTTTC. The variable domain in full, completed from reference TRBV2 and TRBJ2-6, reads EPEVTQTPSHQVTQMGQEVILRCVPISNHLYFYWYRQILGQKVEFLVSFYNNEISEKSEIFDDQFSVERPDGSNFTLKIRSTKLEDSAMYFCASSLRVPGANVLTFGAGSRLTVL.

This clonotype was recorded many times. V and J are TRBV6-2 or TRBV6-3 and TRBJ2-1, with 8 bases identical to TRBD2. V was pared by 6 bases and J by 4 bases, with 5 bases of the junction left unmatched. Germline V CDR1 and CDR2: MNHEY, SVGEGT. This CDR3 contains 14 residues. CDR3 in amino acids: CASSYRGGYNEQFF. The CDR3 bases are TGTGCCAGCAGCTACCGGGGGGGTTACAATGAGCAGTTCTTC.

This clonotype was detected many times. The V call is TRBV19, the J call TRBJ1-5; tentative D call: TRBD1 (6 bases). Germline V CDR1 and CDR2: LNHDA, SQIVND (reference sequence). There are 15 residues in the CDR3. Trimming removed 3 bases from V and 0 bases from J, with 9 bases in between. The CDR3 loop reads CASSIRQDSNQPQHF. The CDR3 DNA is TGTGCCAGTAGTATCCGACAGGATAGCAATCAGCCCCAGCATTTT.

Many counts were recorded for this clonotype. This sequence joins TRBV7-2 and TRBJ1-1, with D possibly TRBD1 on 5 matching bases. The CDR3 sequence is 15 residues long. From germline, CDR1 is SGHTA and CDR2 FQGNSA. V was cut by 5 bases and J by 3 bases, with 16 bases left in between. CDR3 loop: CASSLQHGAHTEAFF. The CDR3 DNA sequence: TGTGCCAGCAGCCTCCAACACGGGGCGCACACTGAAGCTTTCTTT.

This clonotype was seen many times. The chain employs TRBV4-3 and TRBJ1-6; no clear D gene. V was cut by 0 bases and J by 0 bases, with 15 bases left in between. The CDR3 is 19 amino acids. Germline V gives CDR1 LGHNA, CDR2 YSLEER. The CDR3, as DNA: TGCGCCAGCAGCCAAGACACGGGTTCGGGGAGCTCCTATAATTCACCCCTCCACTTT. Translating it yields CASSQDTGSGSSYNSPLHF.

By proportion, this clonotype is medium-sized. This chain joins TRBV7-2 and TRBJ1-3; D remains ambiguous. This CDR3 is 14 amino acids long. V was trimmed by 8 bases and J by 0 bases, leaving 11 bases between them. Germline CDR1 is SGHTA and CDR2 is FQGNSA. The chain's CDR3 is CASFGVSSGNTIYF. The CDR3 region has the DNA TGTGCCAGCTTTGGAGTCTCCTCTGGAAACACCATATATTTT.

The table lists this clonotype with many counts. The rearrangement joins TRBV29-1 to TRBJ1-1; no clear D gene. This CDR3 has 14 residues. Between the trimmed V and J ends, which lost 7 bases and 3 bases, there was a span of 18 bases. The germline V gene encodes CDR1 SQVTM and CDR2 ANQGSEA. The CDR3 sequence is CSARGRERDTEAFF. The CDR3 DNA reads TGCAGCGCCCGAGGGAGGGAGCGTGACACTGAAGCTTTCTTT.

There are many counts of this clonotype. This sequence joins TRBV20-1 and TRBJ2-3; TRBD2 matches 14 bases. The germline gives CDR1 DFQATT, CDR2 SNEGSKA (reference sequence). Trimming cost V 3 bases and J 6 bases; bases outside gene matches: 5. CDR3 size: 15 residues. Here the CDR3 DNA reads TGCAGTGCTAGTCAGACTAGCGGGGGGGCCGATACGCAGTATTTT. This codes for CSASQTSGGADTQYF.

At least ten counts were recorded for this clonotype. This sequence joins TRBV28 and TRBJ2-1; no reliable D call. The V gene's germline CDR1 is MDHEN and CDR2 SYDVKM. V gave up 2 bases and J gave up 1 base, with 6 bases separating them. The length of the CDR3 is 14 residues. The CDR3, as DNA: TGTGCCAGCAGTTTAACAGAATCCTACAATGAGCAGTTCTTC. Residues: CASSLTESYNEQFF.

This clonotype was picked up many times. This chain connects TRBV7-9 to TRBJ1-3; D is unclear. Germline lookup yields CDR1 SEHNR and CDR2 FQNEAQ (reference sequence). The CDR3 covers 15 residues. V dropped 8 bases and J dropped 0 bases, with 14 bases sitting between them. The CDR3 here is CASRLGGVSGNTIYF. In DNA, the CDR3 is TGTGCCAGCCGCCTAGGTGGGGTCTCTGGAAACACCATATATTTT.